One sample yielded the 16 T cell receptor beta chains listed below, sequenced in a study of cytomegalovirus exposure and HLA in healthy donors. The PCR made use of 60 Vbeta and 13 Jbeta primers. The protocol was immunoSEQ multiplex PCR, while the TCRdb copy is restricted to in-frame clones and leaves out a portion. Among approximately 150,000 clones listed, around 86% were seen once. Sequenced sample: PBMCs. Receptors originate from a woman aged 25 to 39 in good health and CMV-seronegative.

This clone was counted only a few times. V usage is TRBV19 and J usage is TRBJ2-1; the match to TRBD1 covers 9 bases. The length of the CDR3 is 15 residues. The trim removed 5 bases at V and 4 bases at J, leaving 6 bases unmatched. The V gene's germline CDR1 is LNHDA and CDR2 SQIVND (reference sequence). The CDR3 nucleotides read TGTGCCAGTAGTCACAAGACAGGGGGATACAATGAGCAGTTCTTC. This translates into CASSHKTGGYNEQFF.

The rearrangement joins TRBV5-1 to TRBJ2-5; tentative D call: TRBD1 (6 bases). This CDR3 region has 17 residues. The germline gives CDR1 SGHRS, CDR2 YFSETQ. Trimming stripped 0 bases from V and 2 bases from J, with 17 bases between. In DNA form, the CDR3 reads TGCGCCAGCAGCTTGGTCTTTCAGGGGTTTGGGCAAGAGACCCAGTACTTC. This encodes CASSLVFQGFGQETQYF.

The gene calls are TRBV7-9 and TRBJ2-7, with 11 bases identical to TRBD2. V lost 10 bases and J lost 7; bases outside the gene matches: 12. Looked up from germline, CDR1 is SEHNR and CDR2 is FQNEAQ (reference sequence). This CDR3 has 14 amino acids. The DNA of the CDR3 is TGTGCCACCGATAGCGGGAGGGCCGGAATAGAGCAGTACTTC. Its protein is CATDSGRAGIEQYF.

This clone has more than one count but fewer than ten. This chain links TRBV7-2 with TRBJ2-6; perhaps TRBD1 as D (5 bases). Germline lookup yields CDR1 SGHTA and CDR2 FQGNSA. The CDR3 is made up of 15 amino acids. Trimming removed 5 bases at V and 4 bases at J, with 12 bases between. DNA for the CDR3: TGTGCCAGCAGCCTACGACAGCCGGGGGCCAACGTCCTGACTTTC. Its translation is CASSLRQPGANVLTF.

The rearrangement uses TRBV4-3 and TRBJ1-1, with D tentatively TRBD1 (5 bases). The CDR3 runs to 15 residues. In germline, CDR1 is LGHNA, CDR2 YSLEER. Trimming shortened V by 0 bases and J by 2 bases, and 10 bases separated the two germline ends. In DNA form, the CDR3 reads TGCGCCAGCAGCCAAGATTTGCAGGGAAACACTGAAGCTTTCTTT. Its translation: CASSQDLQGNTEAFF.

The V and J genes are TRBV19 and TRBJ1-1; no definite D call. The CDR3 spans 14 residues. The V end was cut by 5 bases, the J end by 0 bases, with 10 bases between. In germline, CDR1 is LNHDA, CDR2 SQIVND (reference sequence). CDR3 sequence reads: CASSLARLNTEAFF. In DNA form, the CDR3 reads TGTGCCAGTAGTTTGGCCAGATTGAACACTGAAGCTTTCTTT.

V gene TRBV7-6 combines with J gene TRBJ2-5, with a weak D call TRBD1 (6 bases). The germline CDR1 and CDR2 sequences are SGHVS and FNYEAQ. The CDR3 extends over 14 amino acids. The germline V and J ends were trimmed by 2 bases and 1 base, with 8 bases remaining between them. CDR3 protein: CASSLQGIQETQYF. Written as DNA, the CDR3 is TGTGCCAGCAGCTTACAGGGGATCCAAGAGACCCAGTACTTC.

The chain employs TRBV5-1 and TRBJ2-7, with TRBD1 matching over 9 bases. The V gene end was trimmed by 3 bases and the J gene end by 2 bases; junction bases not matched to a gene: 6. CDR3 size: 15 residues. CDR1 and CDR2 (germline): SGHRS, YFSETQ. The CDR3 loop is CASSWGQGVTYEQYF. The CDR3 region has the DNA TGCGCCAGCAGCTGGGGACAGGGAGTGACCTACGAGCAGTACTTC.

The chain couples TRBV30 to TRBJ1-1; the match to TRBD1 covers 7 bases. The CDR3 spans 18 residues. V shed 3 bases, J shed 1 base, and the junction held 17 bases outside the gene matches. CDR1 and CDR2 from the germline V gene are GTSNPN and SVGIG (reference sequence). CDR3 loop: CAWRYASGGRRENTEAFF. The CDR3 DNA reads as TGTGCCTGGAGATACGCATCAGGGGGAAGGAGGGAGAACACTGAAGCTTTCTTT. Full variable domain (rest looked up from reference TRBV30 and TRBJ1-1): SQTIHQWPATLVQPVGSPLSLECTVEGTSNPNLYWYRQAAGRGLQLLFYSVGIGQISSEVPQNLSASRPQDRQFILSSKKLLLSDSGFYLCAWRYASGGRRENTEAFFGQGTRLTVV.

This clone was found once. The V and J genes are TRBV5-6 and TRBJ2-1, with D possibly matching TRBD2 (6 bases). V shed 2 bases and J shed 7 bases, with 13 bases lying between them. This CDR3 comprises 14 residues. Germline CDR1 and CDR2: SGHDT and YYEEEE. Here the CDR3 reads CASSFAGSRNEQFF. In nucleotides, the CDR3 is TGTGCCAGCAGCTTCGCGGGGTCGAGGAATGAGCAGTTCTTC.

The rearrangement uses TRBV12-5 and TRBJ1-5; maybe TRBD1 (6 bases). Trimming took 0 bases from V and 7 from J, leaving 13 bases between them. Germline V gene lookup returns CDR1 LGHNT and CDR2 FRNRAP. The CDR3 loop spans 15 amino acids. The CDR3 DNA is TGTGCTAGTGGTTTGGTAAAGGACAGTGGGCAGCCCCAGCATTTT. This codes for CASGLVKDSGQPQHF. The full variable domain, rest sourced from reference TRBV12-5 and TRBJ1-5, is DARVTQTPRHKVTEMGQEVTMRCQPILGHNTVFWYRQTMMQGLELLAYFRNRAPLDDSGMPKDRFSAEMPDATLATLKIQPSEPRDSAVYFCASGLVKDSGQPQHFGDGTRLSIL.

This clone was counted a single time. The chain couples TRBV7-8 to TRBJ1-1; TRBD1 aligns across 8 bases. CDR1 is SGHVS and CDR2 is FQNEAQ in the germline V gene. There are 14 residues in the CDR3. Trimming cost V 4 bases and J 0 bases; bases outside gene matches: 1. Here the CDR3 DNA reads TGTGCCAGCAGCTCGACAGGGGTGAACACTGAAGCTTTCTTT. Amino acid sequence: CASSSTGVNTEAFF.

The rearrangement links TRBV9 to TRBJ2-5; weak D call: TRBD2 (6 bases). The CDR3 length is 14 residues. V dropped 0 bases and J dropped 5 bases, with 11 bases sitting between them. The germline V gene encodes CDR1 SGDLS and CDR2 YYNGEE. The CDR3 is CASSVAGGSETQYF. The CDR3 DNA sequence: TGTGCCAGCAGCGTAGCCGGGGGATCCGAGACCCAGTACTTC.

The V and J genes are TRBV6-4 and TRBJ2-3; 8 bases are a match to TRBD2. Per the germline V gene, CDR1 is MRHNA and CDR2 is SNTAGT. This CDR3 has 16 amino acids. The junction had 9 bases not matched to a gene; V was cut back by 3 bases and J by 4 bases. CDR3 protein: CASSDRAGDYPDTQYF. CDR3 bases: TGTGCCAGCAGTGATCGAGCGGGGGACTACCCAGATACGCAGTATTTT.

This chain joins TRBV7-6 and TRBJ1-4; D ambiguous. The V gene's germline CDR1 is SGHVS and CDR2 FNYEAQ. The CDR3 runs to 13 residues. Trimming removed 5 bases from V and 8 bases from J, with 12 bases in between. For the CDR3, the DNA is TGTGCCAGCAGCCAACTCCCTGAGGAAAAACTGTTTTTT. Translating gives CASSQLPEEKLFF.

The gene calls are TRBV5-8 and TRBJ2-2; 12 positions match TRBD2. The V gene's germline CDR1 is SGHTS and CDR2 YDEGEE. V lost 5 bases to trimming and J lost 5 bases; unmatched junction nucleotides: 4. The CDR3 has 15 residues. The CDR3 sequence: CASRWTSGITGELFF. The CDR3 coding sequence is TGTGCCAGCAGATGGACTAGCGGGATTACCGGGGAGCTGTTTTTT.